The rows below give T cell receptor beta chains drawn from one sample of a study of beta chain features in type 1 diabetes. Generated by immunoSEQ multiplex PCR, the TCRdb table keeps only in-frame clones and is missing some. Of some 150,000 clones in the sample, roughly an eighth were seen once. Specimen: central memory CD4+ T cells from blood. These receptors all stem from a man aged 18-30 years with type 1 diabetes. CDR3s leave out the opening cysteine and the closing phenylalanine or tryptophan. D genes are given only for firm matches. The size field is filled for only some rows; it gives once, few, many or a size class.

TRBV6-6,-,-,TRBJ1-6,ASRTGRDGSPLH
TRBV9,-,-,TRBJ1-2,ASSGQAGNYGYT
TRBV11-3,-,once,TRBJ2-3,ASSLDLGSTDTQY
TRBV25-1,-,-,TRBJ1-2,ASSGVSYGYT
TRBV12-5,-,few,TRBJ2-3,ASGPTGTGTDTQY
TRBV7-9,-,few,TRBJ2-1,ASSLEAGGVNEQF
TRBV7-7,-,-,TRBJ2-5,ASSNRETQY
TRBV18,TRBD2,few,TRBJ2-3,ASSPGRANTDTQY
TRBV5-4,-,-,TRBJ1-1,ASSLDSGSTEAF
TRBV2,-,few,TRBJ1-1,ASSVRENAEAF
TRBV4-2,-,-,TRBJ2-5,ASSQDRTTQETQY
TRBV28,-,few,TRBJ1-1,ASSSHGVMNTEAF
TRBV10-3,-,few,TRBJ2-3,AIRSSRDGDTQY
TRBV12-5,-,-,TRBJ2-1,ASARWGGLTYNEQF
TRBV30,-,-,TRBJ1-2,AWVHNYGYT
TRBV4-1,-,-,TRBJ2-3,ASSQVQGTDTQY
TRBV28,TRBD1,few,TRBJ2-3,ASTGWDRIQDTQY
TRBV9,-,many,TRBJ2-7,ASSVQGGSYEQY
TRBV18,-,-,TRBJ1-2,ASSLDSNYGYT
TRBV10-3,-,-,TRBJ2-2,AISDVGTGELF
TRBV5-1,-,-,TRBJ1-1,ASSGGNTEAF
TRBV6-5,TRBD1,few,TRBJ1-6,ASGQGQSPLH
TRBV28,TRBD1,few,TRBJ2-1,ASSIRTGYNEQF
TRBV9,-,-,TRBJ2-1,ASSVSGDYNEQF
TRBV10-2,-,-,TRBJ1-1,ASTIDRNTEAF
TRBV10-3,TRBD1,-,TRBJ2-7,AISEGTGTYEQY
TRBV25-1,-,many,TRBJ2-2,ASRPNTGELF
TRBV9,-,-,TRBJ1-2,ASSVEDLGYGYT
TRBV30,-,few,TRBJ1-6,AWSVPKSRRSSPLH
TRBV27,TRBD2,few,TRBJ2-1,ASSLRTPTSGFANEQF